The TCR beta chain under discussion was sequenced for a study of T cell clonality in common variable immunodeficiency. Each donor provided roughly 5 to 8 ml of heparinized whole blood. Notes on the study in general: Links between repertoire features and CVID complications were heterogeneity-limited.

This CDR3 is 14 amino acids long. CDR1 is GTSNPN, CDR2 SVGIG, per germline (reference sequence). V shed 3 bases and J shed 5 bases, with 14 bases lying between them. Libraries were prepared by immunoSEQ multiplex PCR; TCRdb keeps only in-frame clonotypes and omits some of them. This sample carries approximately 75,000 clones, none of them present only once. This clone was observed many times. The antigen is unknown. The CDR3 end is not reached by the read, which stops 3 residues before it; the germline J gene fills it in. This chain connects TRBV30 to TRBJ2-1, with D maybe TRBD2 (6 bases). The receptor's source is a person between 18 and 69 years old in good health. The sample was peripheral blood mononuclear cells. CDR3 amino acids: CAWSRLGVNNEQFF. The CDR3 bases that were read are TGTGCCTGGAGCCGACTAGGCGTGAACAATGAG.